These 32 T cell receptor beta chains were all obtained from the same sample, sequenced in a study of cytotoxic CD8 clonotypes in ibrutinib-treated CLL. The data were produced by immunoSEQ multiplex PCR, yet TCRdb's version contains in-frame clones alone and is incomplete. The table shows tens of thousands of clones, with approximately 51% occurring only once. Sample: PBMCs, taken after 12 months of ibrutinib treatment. The origin of the receptors is a human donor with chronic lymphocytic leukemia.

Of note for this clone: At one end the junction does not follow the germline gene, possibly because of a read error. The chain recombines TRBV5-1 with TRBJ2-7; 10 bases map to TRBD1. Germline CDR1 reads SGHRS; CDR2 reads YFSETQ. The length of the CDR3 is 16 residues. The CDR3 DNA is TGCGCCAGCACCTTGGTTCCCGGGACAGGGGAATACGAGCAGTACTTC. This sequence encodes CASTLVPGTGEYEQYF.

The CDR3 DNA is TGTGCCAGCAGTACCCTGAGACAGACCCAGTACTTC. Amino acid sequence: CASSTLRQTQYF. This chain links TRBV6-6 with TRBJ2-5, with D hard to call. Germline V lookup: CDR1 MNHNY, CDR2 SVGAGI (reference sequence). CDR3 length: 12 residues. V lost 5 bases and J lost 6, with 10 bases in between.

The chain recombines TRBV11-2 with TRBJ1-1, with D unresolved. Germline V gene data show CDR1 as SGHAT and CDR2 as FQNNGV. Trimming took off 5 bases at V and 8 bases at J, with 18 bases between the two ends. The CDR3 extends over 14 amino acids. The CDR3 spells CASSDIGFSLEAFF. Written as DNA, the CDR3 is TGTGCCAGCAGCGATATCGGGTTTTCCTTGGAAGCTTTCTTT.

This clone showed up just a few times. The J gene is TRBJ2-1, the V gene TRBV28; maybe TRBD1 (8 bases). The CDR3 length is 16 residues. V lost 5 bases to trimming and J lost 3 bases, with 17 bases between them. Germline V gene data show CDR1 as MDHEN and CDR2 as SYDVKM. The CDR3 loop reads CASSLGRGQDYNEQFF. The CDR3 DNA reads as TGTGCCAGCAGTCTAGGGAGGGGACAGGACTACAATGAGCAGTTCTTC.

The rearrangement uses TRBV5-1 and TRBJ1-1; tentative D call: TRBD1 (5 bases). V lost 4 bases and J 8 bases, leaving 15 bases between the germline ends. The CDR3 is made up of 13 amino acids. Germline assignment: CDR1 SGHRS and CDR2 YFSETQ. The CDR3 region has the DNA TGCGCCAGCAGCGGGGGTCGGGGGATGGAAGCTTTCTTT. Translation: CASSGGRGMEAFF.

V usage is TRBV5-1 and J usage is TRBJ1-2; D possibly corresponds to TRBD1 (5 bases). Germline CDR1 is SGHRS and CDR2 is YFSETQ. The CDR3 length is 11 residues. Trimming pared 5 bases from V and 5 bases from J, leaving 7 bases between. DNA of the CDR3: TGCGCCAGCAGGTCAGGGTATGGCTACACCTTC. Encoded protein: CASRSGYGYTF.

The CDR3 sequence is CASSFDRGGKLFF. The CDR3 coding sequence is TGTGCCAGCAGCTTCGACAGGGGAGGAAAACTGTTTTTT. The gene calls are TRBV7-9 and TRBJ1-4; 8 bases align to TRBD1. Trimming cost V 3 bases and J 10 bases; bases outside gene matches: 4. The CDR3 spans 13 residues. Germline loops: CDR1 SEHNR, CDR2 FQNEAQ (reference sequence). Drawing the rest from reference TRBV7-9 and TRBJ1-4, the complete variable domain is DTGVSQNPRHKITKRGQNVTFRCDPISEHNRLYWYRQTLGQGPEFLTYFQNEAQLEKSRLLSDRFSAERPKGSFSTLEIQRTEQGDSAMYLCASSFDRGGKLFFGSGTQLSVL.

The sample holds a few counts of this clone. The chain couples TRBV6-1 to TRBJ1-6; D might be TRBD1 (5 bases). Trimming left V 3 bases short and J 7 bases short, with 10 bases between. This CDR3 region has 14 residues. The germline V gene has CDR1 MNHNS and CDR2 SASEGT. The CDR3 sequence: CASSDSSGNSPLHF. The CDR3 DNA reads as TGTGCCAGCAGTGATTCGTCAGGGAATTCACCCCTCCACTTT.

This chain joins TRBV29-1 and TRBJ2-1; possibly TRBD2 for D (5 bases). This CDR3 has 14 amino acids. The V and J ends lost 5 bases and 6 bases respectively, with 17 bases between them. Germline V gene data show CDR1 as SQVTM and CDR2 as ANQGSEA. DNA for the CDR3: TGCAGCGTTTACGCAGGAGGCGCTACCAATGAGCAGTTCTTC. It translates to CSVYAGGATNEQFF.

The CDR3 here is CASSNLGTGDTGELFF. The CDR3 DNA sequence: TGTGCCAGCAGTAATCTGGGGACAGGGGACACCGGGGAGCTGTTTTTT. The genes are TRBV9 and TRBJ2-2, with TRBD1 matching over 10 bases. J lost 3 bases, V lost 5 bases, and 7 bases had no gene match. The CDR3 has 16 residues. CDR1 SGDLS and CDR2 YYNGEE come from the germline V gene.

The chain combines TRBV27 with TRBJ2-3; no definite D call. Germline V CDR1 and CDR2: MNHEY, SMNVEV (reference sequence). The ends were cut back, 5 bases at V and 0 bases at J, with 3 bases in the middle. CDR3 length: 12 amino acids. CDR3 DNA sequence: TGTGCCAGCAGTCCTAGCACAGATACGCAGTATTTT. It translates to CASSPSTDTQYF.

The rearrangement links TRBV2 to TRBJ2-7, with D perhaps TRBD2 (5 bases). Trimming cost V 8 bases and J 4 bases, with 9 bases left between them. In germline, CDR1 is SNHLY, CDR2 FYNNEI. CDR3 length equals 11 residues. The CDR3: CASEREYEQYF. CDR3 sequence (DNA): TGTGCCAGCGAAAGGGAGTACGAGCAGTACTTC.

This clone was observed a handful of times. CDR3 sequence reads: CASSFRQEGAKQYF. CDR3 coding DNA: TGTGCCAGCAGTTTTCGGCAGGAGGGGGCTAAACAGTACTTC. V gene TRBV27 combines with J gene TRBJ2-7; the D gene is possibly TRBD1 (7 bases). The CDR3 has 14 residues. Deletions cut 3 bases from V and 10 bases from J, with 19 bases between. Germline V gene lookup returns CDR1 MNHEY and CDR2 SMNVEV (reference sequence).

This chain connects TRBV7-4 to TRBJ1-6; the match to TRBD1 covers 7 bases. The V gene's germline CDR1 is SGHVT and CDR2 SQSDAQ. The CDR3 length is 20 residues. After removal of 4 bases from V and 0 bases from J, the junction contained 15 bases not matched to a gene. The CDR3 sequence: CASSSRQGPRESSYNSPLHF. DNA for the CDR3: TGTGCCAGCAGCTCTCGACAGGGACCCCGAGAGAGCTCCTATAATTCACCCCTCCACTTT.

The chain carries TRBV15 and TRBJ2-7; the match to TRBD1 covers 8 bases. CDR1 and CDR2 from the germline V gene are LNHNV and YYDKDF (reference sequence). This CDR3 spans 15 amino acids. The junction had 8 bases not matched to a gene; V was cut back by 1 base and J by 6 bases. CDR3 protein: CATSRAGQEASEQYF. The DNA of the CDR3 is TGTGCCACCAGCAGAGCGGGACAGGAAGCTTCCGAGCAGTACTTC.

The chain couples TRBV2 to TRBJ2-7; maybe TRBD2 (6 bases). The CDR3 runs to 15 residues. The germline CDR1 and CDR2 sequences are SNHLY and FYNNEI. Trimming stripped 7 bases from V and 2 bases from J, with 18 bases between. As DNA, the CDR3 is TGTGCCAGCAATTCGATAGGACTACGTACCTACGAGCAGTACTTC. Protein sequence: CASNSIGLRTYEQYF. Full variable domain (outside the CDR3, taken from reference TRBV2 and TRBJ2-7): EPEVTQTPSHQVTQMGQEVILRCVPISNHLYFYWYRQILGQKVEFLVSFYNNEISEKSEIFDDQFSVERPDGSNFTLKIRSTKLEDSAMYFCASNSIGLRTYEQYFGPGTRLTVT.

This chain uses TRBV27 with TRBJ2-7, with 9 positions matching TRBD1. This CDR3 spans 13 amino acids. Per germline, CDR1 MNHEY and CDR2 SMNVEV (reference sequence). The trim removed 6 bases at V and 6 bases at J, leaving 6 bases unmatched. The CDR3 DNA sequence: TGTGCCAGCAGCCGGACAGGGGCAAGCGAGCAGTACTTC. Amino acids: CASSRTGASEQYF.

Remarks on this clone: The same CDR3 is also encoded by other DNA sequences in this sample. The rearrangement joins TRBV2 to TRBJ1-5; D is unclear. The CDR3 has 14 residues. V was trimmed by 3 bases and J by 2 bases, leaving 8 bases between them. CDR1 is SNHLY and CDR2 is FYNNEI in the germline V gene. DNA of the CDR3: TGTGCCAGCAGTGAGGAGGGCGGCAATCAGCCCCAGCATTTT. It translates to CASSEEGGNQPQHF.

This rearrangement joins TRBV27 to TRBJ2-7; 7 bases agree with TRBD1. Germline V gives CDR1 MNHEY, CDR2 SMNVEV (reference sequence). The CDR3 spans 13 residues. The V and J ends lost 2 bases and 4 bases, in that order; junction bases with no gene match: 2. As DNA, the CDR3 is TGTGCCAGCAGTTTACGGGACAGATACGAGCAGTACTTC. Amino acid sequence: CASSLRDRYEQYF.

The V and J genes are TRBV7-2 and TRBJ1-5, with no clear D. Trimming shortened V by 1 base and J by 1 base, and 8 bases separated the two germline ends. The V gene's germline CDR1 is SGHTA and CDR2 FQGNSA. The CDR3 is made up of 15 amino acids. The CDR3 nucleotides read TGTGCCAGCAGCTTAGACGGAGGAAGCAATCAGCCCCAGCATTTT. This codes for CASSLDGGSNQPQHF.

This rearrangement joins TRBV9 to TRBJ2-1, with a weak D call TRBD1 (6 bases). CDR1 is SGDLS and CDR2 is YYNGEE in the germline V gene. The ends were cut back, 4 bases at V and 3 bases at J, with 17 bases in the middle. The CDR3 spans 16 residues. CDR3 amino acids: CASSPTGDTFYNEQFF. The CDR3 DNA is TGTGCCAGCAGCCCTACCGGGGACACGTTCTACAATGAGCAGTTCTTC. The whole variable domain, filled in from reference TRBV9 and TRBJ2-1, reads DSGVTQTPKHLITATGQRVTLRCSPRSGDLSVYWYQQSLDQGLQFLIQYYNGEERAKGNILERFSAQQFPDLHSELNLSSLELGDSALYFCASSPTGDTFYNEQFFGPGTRLTVL.

This clone was detected only a few times. V and J are TRBV28 and TRBJ1-5; 8 bases align to TRBD1. V was pared by 5 bases and J by 3 bases, with 6 bases of the junction left unmatched. CDR1 MDHEN and CDR2 SYDVKM come from the germline V gene. The CDR3 sequence is 15 residues long. Here the CDR3 DNA reads TGTGCCAGCAGTACCGGACAGGGTTACAATCAGCCCCAGCATTTT. Encoded protein: CASSTGQGYNQPQHF.

CDR3 DNA sequence: TGTGCCAGCAGCTTAGAGGGAGTAGATACGCAGTATTTT. Amino acids: CASSLEGVDTQYF. V is TRBV7-9 and J is TRBJ2-3; the D gene is possibly TRBD2 (5 bases). V was cut by 1 base and J by 5 bases, with 7 bases left in between. CDR3 length: 13 residues. CDR1 SEHNR and CDR2 FQNEAQ come from the germline V gene (reference sequence).

This clone rates as medium-sized. The CDR3 DNA reads as TGTGCCAGCCGTATGGGGAATGAAAAACTGTTTTTT. Its translation is CASRMGNEKLFF. V usage is TRBV19 and J usage is TRBJ1-4; D gene ambiguous. The germline V gene has CDR1 LNHDA and CDR2 SQIVND (reference sequence). The V end was cut by 9 bases, the J end by 5 bases, with 10 bases between. The CDR3 spans 12 residues.

This CDR3 reads CASKLSGTSGSYEQYF. DNA of the CDR3: TGCGCCAGCAAATTGTCTGGAACTAGCGGATCCTACGAGCAGTACTTC. The chain combines TRBV5-1 with TRBJ2-7; 8 bases match TRBD2. Germline V gives CDR1 SGHRS, CDR2 YFSETQ. V trimming: 6 bases; J trimming: 1 base; junction bases outside the gene matches: 12. This CDR3 has 16 residues.

Comments on this clone: It is likely a read error: a sequence one base away is far more abundant. This CDR3 is also generated by other DNA sequences in the sample. The chain carries TRBV30 and TRBJ2-6, with D possibly being TRBD1 or TRBD2 (5 bases each). The ends were cut back, 7 bases at V and 4 bases at J, with 23 bases in the middle. The CDR3 covers 17 residues. Per germline, CDR1 GTSNPN and CDR2 SVGIG (reference sequence). The CDR3 spells CAFLTEGALSGANVLTF. The DNA for the CDR3 is TGTGCCTTCCTGACAGAGGGAGCCCTGTCGGGGGCCAACGTCCTGACTTTC.

The chain carries TRBV5-1 and TRBJ2-1; no reliable D call. Germline V CDR1 and CDR2: SGHRS, YFSETQ. The V gene lost 1 base and the J gene lost 6 bases, with 11 bases spanning the gap. There are 14 residues in the CDR3. DNA for the CDR3: TGCGCCAGCAGCTTGATACCCCCGGCCAATGAGCAGTTCTTC. As protein: CASSLIPPANEQFF. Full variable domain (outside the CDR3, taken from reference TRBV5-1 and TRBJ2-1): KAGVTQTPRYLIKTRGQQVTLSCSPISGHRSVSWYQQTPGQGLQFLFEYFSETQRNKGNFPGRFSGRQFSNSRSEMNVSTLELGDSALYLCASSLIPPANEQFFGPGTRLTVL.

This clone was counted only a few times. The chain is built from TRBV28 and TRBJ1-4; maybe TRBD1 (5 bases). The germline V and J ends were trimmed by 10 bases and 4 bases, with 10 bases remaining between them. The CDR3 spans 12 residues. Germline V gives CDR1 MDHEN, CDR2 SYDVKM. The CDR3 region has the DNA TGTGCCACCAGGGCCGTTAATGAAAAACTGTTTTTT. Translation: CATRAVNEKLFF.

The chain recombines TRBV19 with TRBJ2-1, with 10 bases lining up with TRBD1. After removal of 6 bases from V and 6 bases from J, the junction contained 2 bases not matched to a gene. The CDR3 extends over 13 amino acids. CDR1 is LNHDA, CDR2 SQIVND, per germline (reference sequence). The CDR3 loop reads CASRGQGFNEQFF. Here the CDR3 DNA reads TGTGCCAGTAGGGGACAGGGGTTCAATGAGCAGTTCTTC.

In its sample, this clone was seen a few times. This rearrangement joins TRBV6-1 to TRBJ2-6; the D is unclear. The CDR3 has 17 residues. Per germline, CDR1 MNHNS and CDR2 SASEGT. The V gene lost 4 bases and the J gene lost 0 bases, with 13 bases spanning the gap. The CDR3 is CASSGRAGRSGANVLTF. CDR3 DNA sequence: TGTGCCAGCAGTGGTAGGGCCGGGCGCTCTGGGGCCAACGTCCTGACTTTC.

The chain employs TRBV5-1 and TRBJ2-5; possibly TRBD1 or TRBD2 for D (5 bases each). Deletions cut 2 bases from V and 5 bases from J, with 19 bases between. Per the germline V gene, CDR1 is SGHRS and CDR2 is YFSETQ. The CDR3 spans 16 residues. The CDR3 DNA reads as TGCGCCAGCAGCTTCCGGGCTTACGGGACGGGGGAGACCCAGTACTTC. It specifies CASSFRAYGTGETQYF.

The chain couples TRBV5-1 to TRBJ2-1; D perhaps matches TRBD1 (5 bases). This CDR3 comprises 14 residues. V was trimmed by 0 bases and J by 7 bases, leaving 11 bases between them. Germline V gene data show CDR1 as SGHRS and CDR2 as YFSETQ. The CDR3 reads CASSLGQGRNEQFF. CDR3 DNA sequence: TGCGCCAGCAGCTTGGGGCAGGGTAGAAATGAGCAGTTCTTC.